The rows below give T cell receptor beta chains drawn from one sample of a study of molecular identifiers for immune sequencing clone quantification. TCRdb passed the PCR reads through MiXCR, listing each CDR3 protein once. Of 490,000 or so distinct CDR3 sequences listed, 25% are singletons. The specimen sequenced was naive CD8+ T cells from blood, with Jurkat cell RNA spiked in. Receptors were obtained from a human donor in good health. Some libraries in this study had Jurkat cell RNA spiked in. CDR3s include the opening cysteine and the closing phenylalanine or tryptophan. The order of the fields is clone size, V gene, J gene, D gene, CDR3 protein, CDR3 DNA. A D gene is named only where the DNA matches it firmly. A clone size is listed for some rows: how often the clone was seen (once, few, many), or a class if it is expanded.

clone size: -; V gene: TRBV28; J gene: TRBJ1-3; D gene: TRBD1; CDR3 protein: CASSWRDRSSGNTIYF; CDR3 DNA: TGTGCCAGCAGTTGGCGGGACAGAAGCTCTGGAAACACCATATATTTT
clone size: few; V gene: TRBV27; J gene: TRBJ1-5; D gene: TRBD1; CDR3 protein: CASSPDRTSFVSNQPQHF; CDR3 DNA: TGTGCCAGCAGTCCGGACAGGACCAGCTTCGTAAGCAATCAGCCCCAGCATTTT
clone size: -; V gene: TRBV2; J gene: TRBJ1-3; D gene: -; CDR3 protein: CASRDWRNTIYF; CDR3 DNA: TGTGCCAGTAGGGATTGGCGAAACACCATATATTTT
clone size: few; V gene: TRBV30; J gene: TRBJ1-5; D gene: -; CDR3 protein: CAWSDSDSNQPQHF; CDR3 DNA: TGTGCCTGGAGTGACTCGGATAGCAATCAGCCCCAGCATTTT
clone size: many; V gene: TRBV29-1; J gene: TRBJ2-3; D gene: TRBD2; CDR3 protein: CSVEGRTSGITDTQYF; CDR3 DNA: TGCAGCGTTGAAGGGAGGACTAGCGGGATCACAGATACGCAGTATTTT
clone size: once; V gene: TRBV9; J gene: TRBJ2-3; D gene: -; CDR3 protein: CASGVAGAGDTQYF; CDR3 DNA: TGTGCCAGCGGCGTAGCAGGGGCAGGAGATACGCAGTATTTT
clone size: -; V gene: TRBV28; J gene: TRBJ1-6; D gene: -; CDR3 protein: CASNGGGYNSPLHF; CDR3 DNA: TGTGCCAGCAACGGCGGGGGATATAATTCACCCCTCCACTTT
clone size: -; V gene: TRBV6-2/TRBV6-3; J gene: TRBJ2-1; D gene: -; CDR3 protein: CASSYSGPLSYSYNEQFF; CDR3 DNA: TGTGCCAGCAGTTACTCGGGGCCTCTAAGCTACTCCTACAATGAGCAGTTCTTC
clone size: -; V gene: TRBV19; J gene: TRBJ1-1; D gene: TRBD1; CDR3 protein: CASNPGQPRNTEAFF; CDR3 DNA: TGTGCCAGTAATCCGGGACAGCCTAGAAACACTGAAGCTTTCTTT
clone size: -; V gene: TRBV29-1; J gene: TRBJ2-1; D gene: TRBD1; CDR3 protein: CSAQGATFQGNEQFF; CDR3 DNA: TGCAGCGCACAGGGGGCTACGTTTCAAGGTAATGAGCAGTTCTTC
clone size: -; V gene: TRBV27; J gene: TRBJ2-1; D gene: TRBD1; CDR3 protein: CASRQTGSSYNEQFF; CDR3 DNA: TGTGCCAGCAGACAGACAGGGAGCTCCTACAATGAGCAGTTCTTC
clone size: -; V gene: TRBV19; J gene: TRBJ2-7; D gene: -; CDR3 protein: CASSIADSNYEQYF; CDR3 DNA: TGTGCCAGTAGTATTGCGGACAGCAACTACGAGCAGTACTTC
clone size: -; V gene: TRBV9; J gene: TRBJ2-3; D gene: -; CDR3 protein: CASSVGGLRTDTQYF; CDR3 DNA: TGTGCCAGCAGCGTAGGAGGACTTCGCACAGATACGCAGTATTTT
clone size: few; V gene: TRBV6-5; J gene: TRBJ2-7; D gene: TRBD2; CDR3 protein: CASMGGLGEQYF; CDR3 DNA: TGTGCCAGCATGGGGGGGTTAGGAGAGCAGTACTTC
clone size: many; V gene: TRBV3-1; J gene: TRBJ2-2; D gene: -; CDR3 protein: CASSDPGAFAGELFF; CDR3 DNA: TGTGCCAGCAGCGACCCGGGAGCTTTTGCCGGGGAGCTGTTTTTT
clone size: many; V gene: TRBV4-1; J gene: TRBJ1-1; D gene: -; CDR3 protein: CASSQVGRTEAFF; CDR3 DNA: TGCGCCAGCAGCCAAGTGGGCAGGACTGAAGCTTTCTTT
clone size: few; V gene: TRBV3-1; J gene: TRBJ2-3; D gene: -; CDR3 protein: CASSQEVKTWGAQDTQYF; CDR3 DNA: TGTGCCAGCAGCCAAGAAGTTAAGACGTGGGGGGCCCAAGATACGCAGTATTTT
clone size: many; V gene: TRBV29-1; J gene: TRBJ1-1; D gene: -; CDR3 protein: CSVEEGLNTEAFF; CDR3 DNA: TGCAGCGTTGAAGAGGGTCTGAACACTGAAGCTTTCTTT
clone size: -; V gene: TRBV7-9; J gene: TRBJ2-1; D gene: -; CDR3 protein: CASSPPRAGTDNEQIF; CDR3 DNA: TGTGCCAGCAGCCCACCGCGTGCGGGAACTGACAATGAGCAGATCTTC
clone size: -; V gene: TRBV4-3; J gene: TRBJ1-3; D gene: -; CDR3 protein: CASSQDQAPGNTIYF; CDR3 DNA: TGCGCCAGCAGCCAAGACCAGGCACCTGGAAACACCATATATTTT
clone size: many; V gene: TRBV21-1; J gene: TRBJ2-3; D gene: -; CDR3 protein: CASSKVEHTDTQYF; CDR3 DNA: TGTGCCAGCAGCAAAGTTGAACACACAGATACGCAGTATTTT
clone size: -; V gene: TRBV5-5; J gene: TRBJ2-3; D gene: -; CDR3 protein: CASSFRGKVVSADTQYF; CDR3 DNA: TGTGCCAGCAGCTTCCGGGGGAAGGTAGTTAGCGCAGATACGCAGTATTTT
clone size: few; V gene: TRBV18; J gene: TRBJ2-5; D gene: -; CDR3 protein: CASSLWSAEQETQYF; CDR3 DNA: TGTGCCAGCTCACTTTGGAGTGCAGAACAAGAGACCCAGTACTTC